This entry lists 21 T cell receptor beta chains sequenced from one sample in a study of cytomegalovirus exposure and HLA in healthy donors (dated 2017 in TCRdb). Library preparation used the immunoSEQ multiplex PCR assay. For the multiplex PCR, a mixture combining 60 forward primers for TCR Vbeta segments and 13 reverse primers for TCR Jbeta segments was used. TCRdb took this table from immuneACCESS and kept in-frame rearrangements with V and J called. Such tables lack part of the clones; where checked against another copy, unresolved V genes explain under half of the gap, and the rest is unexplained. This sample comprises roughly 130,000 clones, 70% to 80% of them detected only once. The top ten clonotypes cover more than 1.5% of the sample. The sample comprised PBMCs. The receptor source for this set is a man aged 18 to 30 in good health and CMV-seronegative.

Worth noting for this clone: The sample contains more than one DNA sequence encoding this CDR3. The DNA for the CDR3 is TGTGCCAGCAGCTTAGGGACACCCTCAACCGGGGAGCTGTTTTTT. This encodes CASSLGTPSTGELFF. The V call is TRBV6-5, the J call TRBJ2-2; maybe TRBD1 (6 bases). The CDR3 length is 15 residues. Germline V gives CDR1 MNHEY, CDR2 SVGAGI. Trimming took off 6 bases at V and 5 bases at J, with 16 bases between the two ends.

This sequence joins TRBV14 and TRBJ1-1; D unclear. V was shortened by 0 bases and J by 0 bases, with 11 bases between the two germline ends. The CDR3 loop spans 16 amino acids. Germline V lookup: CDR1 SGHDN, CDR2 FVKESK. In DNA form, the CDR3 reads TGTGCCAGCAGCCAAGATCTTGGGAGGGTGAACACTGAAGCTTTCTTT. Translating gives CASSQDLGRVNTEAFF.

This chain uses TRBV11-2 with TRBJ2-7, with TRBD2 matching 9 bases. The CDR3 totals 14 residues. Losses at the gene ends were 4 bases for V and 2 bases for J; bases not matched to a gene: 3. Germline CDR1 and CDR2: SGHAT and FQNNGV. Here the CDR3 DNA reads TGTGCCAGCAGCTGGGGCGGGGGGGCCTACGAGCAGTACTTC. Residues: CASSWGGGAYEQYF.

V usage is TRBV29-1 and J usage is TRBJ2-2, with 7 nucleotides matching TRBD1. This CDR3 region has 14 residues. Germline trimming cut 3 bases from V and 2 bases from J; bases unmatched to any gene: 3. Germline lookup yields CDR1 SQVTM and CDR2 ANQGSEA. This CDR3 is CSVERQGNTGELFF. For the CDR3, the DNA is TGCAGCGTTGAGAGACAGGGTAACACCGGGGAGCTGTTTTTT.

The genes are TRBV18 and TRBJ2-6; the match to TRBD1 covers 7 bases. In germline, CDR1 is KGHSH, CDR2 LQKENI. The CDR3 runs to 18 residues. The junction had 14 bases not matched to a gene; V was cut back by 6 bases and J by 3 bases. For the CDR3, the DNA is TGTGCCAGCTCCGCTTTCCAGGGGGTCTTTGTTGGGGCCAACGTCCTGACTTTC. It encodes CASSAFQGVFVGANVLTF.

This chain joins TRBV28 and TRBJ1-1, with D perhaps TRBD1 (6 bases). Looked up from germline, CDR1 is MDHEN and CDR2 is SYDVKM. V was pared by 4 bases and J by 1 base, with 10 bases between. The CDR3 is 14 amino acids. The CDR3 region has the DNA TGTGCCAGCAGTTCCCAGACAGGGAACACTGAAGCTTTCTTT. Translation gives CASSSQTGNTEAFF.

The chain uses TRBV5-1 and TRBJ2-5, with a weak D call TRBD2 (6 bases). CDR3 size: 14 residues. The germline V gene encodes CDR1 SGHRS and CDR2 YFSETQ. Deletions cut 4 bases from V and 1 base from J, with 11 bases between. The DNA of the CDR3 is TGCGCCAGCAGCACTGGGACTGTCCAAGAGACCCAGTACTTC. It specifies CASSTGTVQETQYF.

V is TRBV27 and J is TRBJ2-7, with a tentative D call TRBD1 (6 bases). V lost 0 bases and J 0 bases, leaving 15 bases between the germline ends. CDR3 length: 17 amino acids. Germline CDR1 is MNHEY and CDR2 is SMNVEV (reference sequence). The CDR3 spells CASSLSAGKGVSYEQYF. In nucleotides, the CDR3 is TGTGCCAGCAGTTTATCGGCTGGGAAGGGGGTCTCCTACGAGCAGTACTTC.

This chain uses TRBV6-6 with TRBJ1-6, with D maybe TRBD1 (6 bases). Germline assignment: CDR1 MNHNY and CDR2 SVGAGI (reference sequence). There are 15 residues in the CDR3. V was cut by 2 bases and J by 7 bases, with 12 bases left in between. CDR3 bases: TGTGCCAGCAGTTACAGGACAGCAAACAATTCACCCCTCCACTTT. As protein: CASSYRTANNSPLHF.

This chain uses TRBV7-3 with TRBJ2-3; maybe TRBD2 (5 bases). V was clipped by 5 bases and J by 5 bases, with 11 bases between them. From germline, CDR1 is SGHTA and CDR2 FQGTGA. The CDR3 runs 13 residues. CDR3 loop: CASSPRGLDTQYF. The CDR3 nucleotides read TGTGCCAGCAGCCCCCGCGGGTTAGATACGCAGTATTTT.

CDR3 bases: TGCGCCAGCGACTGGGAGGGTTTCACAGATACGCAGTATTTT. It translates to CASDWEGFTDTQYF. The chain links TRBV5-1 to TRBJ2-3; TRBD2 agrees at 7 bases. The CDR3 loop spans 14 amino acids. J gave up 2 bases and V 7 bases, and 7 bases lay outside the gene matches. CDR1 is SGHRS, CDR2 YFSETQ, per germline.

V gene TRBV28 combines with J gene TRBJ1-2; 7 bases are shared with TRBD1. This CDR3 comprises 11 residues. Germline loops: CDR1 MDHEN, CDR2 SYDVKM. CDR3 in DNA: TGTGCGGCGGGACAGCTCTATGGCTACACCTTC. This sequence encodes CAAGQLYGYTF.

The J gene is TRBJ2-7, the V gene TRBV11-2, with D possibly matching TRBD1 (5 bases). The CDR3 runs to 12 residues. The V gene's germline CDR1 is SGHAT and CDR2 FQNNGV. CDR3 DNA: TGTGCCAGCAGCGACACACTGACAGACTCCACCGTC. Translated, it gives CASSDTLTDSTV.

This clone was picked up one time. V is TRBV15 and J is TRBJ2-7; 10 bases align to TRBD2. V lost 4 bases to trimming and J lost 4 bases; unmatched junction nucleotides: 13. Looked up from germline, CDR1 is LNHNV and CDR2 is YYDKDF (reference sequence). The CDR3 loop spans 17 amino acids. The DNA of the CDR3 is TGTGCCACCAGCACGCGAAGGACTAGCGGCATCGGGTACGAGCAGTACTTC. Translating gives CATSTRRTSGIGYEQYF.

The J gene is TRBJ1-2, the V gene TRBV27, with D possibly matching TRBD1 (6 bases). Per the germline V gene, CDR1 is MNHEY and CDR2 is SMNVEV (reference sequence). The CDR3 covers 12 residues. Between the trimmed V and J ends, which lost 7 bases and 4 bases, there was a span of 10 bases. As DNA, the CDR3 is TGTGCCAGCAAGGGCAGGGGCTATGGCTACACCTTC. Protein product: CASKGRGYGYTF.

This chain uses TRBV30 with TRBJ2-7, with D possibly TRBD2 on 5 matching bases. This CDR3 spans 12 amino acids. The germline V gene encodes CDR1 GTSNPN and CDR2 SVGIG (reference sequence). V lost 3 bases and J 4 bases, leaving 10 bases between the germline ends. In DNA, the CDR3 is TGTGCCTGGAGCGCGGAGGATTACGAGCAGTACTTC. Its protein product is CAWSAEDYEQYF.

The CDR3 bases are TGCGCCAGCACCTCAAATACAGGTTACAATGAGCAGTTCTTC. Protein product: CASTSNTGYNEQFF. The chain couples TRBV5-1 to TRBJ2-1; a possible D gene is TRBD1 (5 bases). V was clipped by 6 bases and J by 4 bases, with 14 bases between them. The germline gives CDR1 SGHRS, CDR2 YFSETQ. This CDR3 is built from 14 residues.

DNA of the CDR3: TGTGCCAGCAGAACTAGCGGGTACAATGAGCAGTTCTTC. Protein product: CASRTSGYNEQFF. This chain uses TRBV27 with TRBJ2-1, with 9 bases that match TRBD2. The CDR3 is made up of 13 amino acids. Germline trimming cut 6 bases from V and 4 bases from J; bases unmatched to any gene: 1. From germline, CDR1 is MNHEY and CDR2 SMNVEV (reference sequence).

This clone was recorded a few times. CDR3 protein: CASSQVGTGVSNQPQHF. CDR3 coding DNA: TGTGCCAGCAGCCAAGTTGGGACAGGGGTTAGCAATCAGCCCCAGCATTTT. The J gene is TRBJ1-5, the V gene TRBV4-2, with 10 bases fitting TRBD1. J gave up 0 bases and V 1 base, and 3 bases lay outside the gene matches. CDR1 and CDR2 (germline): LGHNA, YNFKEQ. The CDR3 runs 17 residues.

This chain connects TRBV7-2 to TRBJ2-1, with D perhaps TRBD2 (5 bases). In germline, CDR1 is SGHTA, CDR2 FQGNSA. The CDR3 has 13 residues. Trimming pared 6 bases from V and 7 bases from J, leaving 13 bases between. Here the CDR3 reads CASRFAGGNEQFF. The CDR3 DNA follows: TGTGCCAGCAGATTTGCCGGCGGGAATGAGCAGTTCTTC.

The chain couples TRBV9 to TRBJ2-1; 9 positions match TRBD2. The ends lost 4 bases at V and 3 bases at J; junction bases unmatched: 5. CDR3 length: 15 amino acids. CDR1 is SGDLS, CDR2 YYNGEE, per germline. CDR3 region: CASSPGAGGYNEQFF. CDR3 coding DNA: TGTGCCAGCAGCCCCGGAGCGGGAGGCTACAATGAGCAGTTCTTC.